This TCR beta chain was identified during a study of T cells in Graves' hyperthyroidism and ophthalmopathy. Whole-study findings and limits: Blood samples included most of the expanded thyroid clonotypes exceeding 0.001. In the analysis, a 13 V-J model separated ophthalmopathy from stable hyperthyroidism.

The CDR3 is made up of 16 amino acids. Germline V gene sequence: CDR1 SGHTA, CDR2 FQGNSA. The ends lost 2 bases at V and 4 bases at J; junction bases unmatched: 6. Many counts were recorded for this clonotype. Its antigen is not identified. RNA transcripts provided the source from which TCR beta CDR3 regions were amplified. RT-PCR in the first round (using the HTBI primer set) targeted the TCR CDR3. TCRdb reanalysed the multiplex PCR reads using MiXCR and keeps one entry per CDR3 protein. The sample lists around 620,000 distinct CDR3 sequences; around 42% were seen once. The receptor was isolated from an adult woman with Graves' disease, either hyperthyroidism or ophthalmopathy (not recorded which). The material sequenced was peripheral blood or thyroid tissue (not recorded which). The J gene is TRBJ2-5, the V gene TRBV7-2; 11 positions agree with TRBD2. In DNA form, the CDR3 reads TGTGCCAGCAGCTTAACTAGCGGGAGCCCGCCAGAGACCCAGTACTTC. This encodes CASSLTSGSPPETQYF.